The present entry profiles one TCR beta chain with its context. The antigen remains undetermined. Other nucleotide sequences from this sample produce the same CDR3. The sample comes from a study of radiation and T cells in renal cell carcinoma. Regarding the study as a whole: Top tumor clonotypes rose in blood 2 weeks post-radiation, then contracted.

TCRdb's copy holds only in-frame clones and misses some; the assay was immunoSEQ multiplex PCR. The sample has 120,000 to 150,000 clones; roughly 90% are singletons. Time point denoted: blood 4 weeks post-SBRT, at nephrectomy. The treatment is: 15 Gy SBRT to primary tumor, nephrectomy 4 weeks later. Nephrectomy followed 15 Gy stereotactic body radiation by 4 weeks. The patient's renal cell carcinoma had clear cell pathology. This CDR3 is built from 13 residues. Per the germline V gene, CDR1 is SGHNT and CDR2 is YYREEE (reference sequence). The ends were cut back, 2 bases at V and 2 bases at J, with 7 bases in the middle.

The source material was blood, sampled from a patient whose treatment included radiotherapy and nephrectomy. This chain links TRBV5-4 with TRBJ1-2; no clear D. This clonotype was obtained from a woman in her 50s with renal cell carcinoma. The CDR3 nucleotides are TGTGCCAGCAGCTTAGACGGCAACTATGGCTACACCTTC. Translating it yields CASSLDGNYGYTF.